The 7 T cell receptor beta chains in this list originate from one sample, sequenced in a study of T cell responses to AZD1222 COVID-19 vaccine. The repertoire was sequenced with immunoSEQ multiplex PCR; TCRdb's copy has only in-frame clones and lacks some. The table lists around 56,000 clones, approximately 88% of them singletons. Source: peripheral blood, taken 28 days after the second AZD1222 dose. These receptors were obtained from an adult who received the AZD1222 COVID-19 vaccine.

The CDR3 DNA follows: TGTGCCAGCAGCAAAGCCGGAGCAAGCTCCTACAATGAGCAGTTCTTC. The encoded protein is CASSKAGASSYNEQFF. The chain combines TRBV21-1 with TRBJ2-1; TRBD2 is taken as the D call from the table, unchecked against the DNA. TRBV21-1 is a known pseudogene. The CDR3 has 16 residues.

V and J are TRBV5-6 and TRBJ2-7, with 9 bases that match TRBD1. Germline CDR1 SGHDT, CDR2 YYEEEE. With V trimmed by 4 bases and J by 3 bases, 5 bases remained unmatched. The length of the CDR3 is 14 residues. The CDR3 region is CASSAWTGDYEQYF. DNA of the CDR3: TGTGCCAGCAGCGCTTGGACAGGGGACTACGAGCAGTACTTC.

The J gene is TRBJ2-3, the V gene TRBV11-2, with TRBD2 identical over 7 bases. The CDR3 is 16 amino acids. Trimming cost V 1 base and J 1 base; bases outside gene matches: 5. CDR1 and CDR2 (germline): SGHAT, FQNNGV. The CDR3 region has the DNA TGTGCCAGCAGCTTAGTTGGCGGGAGCGGCACAGATACGCAGTATTTT. As protein: CASSLVGGSGTDTQYF.

This clone was recorded once. The V and J genes are TRBV6-5 and TRBJ1-5, with D unresolved. The V and J ends lost 8 bases and 7 bases respectively, with 15 bases between them. From germline, CDR1 is MNHEY and CDR2 SVGAGI. This CDR3 contains 13 residues. CDR3 sequence: CASGIAGIQPQHF. CDR3 coding DNA: TGTGCCAGCGGCATTGCAGGAATCCAGCCCCAGCATTTT.

This clone was picked up a small number of times. The genes are TRBV10-3 and TRBJ1-1; TRBD1 agrees at 7 bases. The J segment lost 3 bases and the V segment lost 6 bases, leaving 10 bases of the junction unmatched. Germline V gives CDR1 ENHRY, CDR2 SYGVKD. The CDR3 has 15 residues. The CDR3 loop is CAIRRTGGEDTEAFF. CDR3 DNA sequence: TGTGCCATCAGACGGACAGGAGGTGAGGACACTGAAGCTTTCTTT.

The chain uses TRBV7-6 and TRBJ2-7; TRBD1 agrees at 10 bases. The ends lost 5 bases at V and 3 bases at J; junction bases unmatched: 7. The CDR3 extends over 15 amino acids. Per the germline V gene, CDR1 is SGHVS and CDR2 is FNYEAQ. This chain's CDR3 is CASSLGTGEFYEQYF. The CDR3 region has the DNA TGTGCCAGCAGCCTCGGGACAGGGGAATTCTACGAGCAGTACTTC.

The chain couples TRBV3-1 (or the pseudogene TRBV3-2) to TRBJ2-1; 13 bases line up with TRBD2. V shed 0 bases, J shed 8 bases, and the junction held 7 bases outside the gene matches. This CDR3 spans 17 amino acids. Germline V gives CDR1 LGHDT, CDR2 YNNKEL (reference sequence). CDR3 sequence: CASSQESWGLAGYEQFF. In nucleotides, the CDR3 is TGTGCCAGCAGCCAAGAGTCGTGGGGACTAGCGGGATATGAGCAGTTCTTC.